A selection of T cell receptor beta chains follows, all from one sample in a study of human T cells and chemical hapten exposure. One entry per CDR3 protein results from TCRdb running MiXCR on the RACE reads. This sample yields about 160,000 distinct CDR3 sequences, of which 25% to 35% are seen a single time; around 1.9% belongs to the top ten. The input for sequencing was whole blood, taken in connection with sensitization to the hapten diphenylcyclopropenone (DPC). These TCRs come from a woman aged 18-29 years with alopecia areata. Some clones in this sample may be carry-over from other donors' samples. Both conserved end residues are part of each CDR3. The order of the fields is D gene, V gene, J gene, clone size, CDR3 DNA, CDR3 protein. The D gene is left open where the match is weak. Expanded clones get a size class; other rows say once, few or many, or leave the size out.

D: -; V: TRBV11-3; J: TRBJ2-5; size: -; DNA: TGTGCCAGCAGCTCCGGGAGCCCCCAAGAGACCCAGTACTTC; CDR3: CASSSGSPQETQYF
D: TRBD2; V: TRBV4-2; J: TRBJ2-1; size: -; DNA: TGTGCCAGCAGCCAAGTCGGTAGCGGGGGAATCAATGAGCAGTTCTTC; CDR3: CASSQVGSGGINEQFF
D: TRBD2; V: TRBV3-1; J: TRBJ2-2; size: few; DNA: TGTGCCAGCAGAGGGGCACTAGCGGCCGGGGAGCTGTTTTTT; CDR3: CASRGALAAGELFF
D: TRBD2; V: TRBV4-3; J: TRBJ2-3; size: -; DNA: TGCGCCAGCAGCCAAGAACCCGGGACTACATATACGCAGTATTTT; CDR3: CASSQEPGTTYTQYF
D: -; V: TRBV20-1; J: TRBJ2-7; size: -; DNA: TGCAGTGTAACCGGCAGGCGGAACGAGCAGTACTTC; CDR3: CSVTGRRNEQYF
D: TRBD2; V: TRBV5-1; J: TRBJ2-7; size: -; DNA: TGCGCCAGCAGCCCCGGACTAGCGGGGTCCTACGAGCAGTACTTC; CDR3: CASSPGLAGSYEQYF
D: -; V: TRBV20-1; J: TRBJ1-5; size: -; DNA: TGCAGTGCTAGAGATACAGGGAGCAATCAGCCCCAGCATTTT; CDR3: CSARDTGSNQPQHF
D: TRBD1; V: TRBV7-3; J: TRBJ1-1; size: -; DNA: TGTGCCAGCAGCTTAACGACAGGGGGGAGCACTGAAGCTTTCTTT; CDR3: CASSLTTGGSTEAFF
D: TRBD2; V: TRBV6-2/TRBV6-3; J: TRBJ2-3; size: few; DNA: TGTGCCAGCACCTATTTACTAGCGGACGATGGTACAGATACGCAGTATTTT; CDR3: CASTYLLADDGTDTQYF
D: TRBD2; V: TRBV20-1; J: TRBJ2-5; size: few; DNA: TGCAGTGCTAGCGGGCTAGCGGGAGTCCAAGAGACCCAGTACTTC; CDR3: CSASGLAGVQETQYF
D: -; V: TRBV20-1; J: TRBJ1-1; size: many; DNA: TGCAGTGCTAGATCCCTGGGGACTGAAGCTTTCTTT; CDR3: CSARSLGTEAFF
D: -; V: TRBV11-2; J: TRBJ2-4; size: -; DNA: TGTGCCAGCAGCTCCCTTAACTCCGGGACAGCCAAAAACATTCAGTACTTC; CDR3: CASSSLNSGTAKNIQYF
D: -; V: TRBV3-1; J: TRBJ1-6; size: -; DNA: TGTGCCAGCAGCCAAAGACCACCGTGGAGTGGAGGCACCGATAATTCACCCCTCCACTTT; CDR3: CASSQRPPWSGGTDNSPLHF
D: -; V: TRBV3-1; J: TRBJ1-2; size: -; DNA: TGTGCCAGCAGCCTCAACTGGGACCATAACTATGGCTACACCTTC; CDR3: CASSLNWDHNYGYTF
D: -; V: TRBV30; J: TRBJ2-3; size: -; DNA: TGTGCCTGGAGAACAGGTTTTAGCACAGATACGCAGTATTTT; CDR3: CAWRTGFSTDTQYF
D: -; V: TRBV12-5; J: TRBJ2-3; size: few; DNA: TGTGCTAGTGCCCTCACTAGGAGCACAGATACGCAGTATTTT; CDR3: CASALTRSTDTQYF
D: -; V: TRBV6-5; J: TRBJ2-7; size: -; DNA: TGTGCCAGCAGTTACATATACTCCTACGAGCAGTACTTC; CDR3: CASSYIYSYEQYF
D: -; V: TRBV15; J: TRBJ1-1; size: few; DNA: TGTGCCACCAGCAGCGACGACAGGGAAGCTTTCTTT; CDR3: CATSSDDREAFF
D: -; V: TRBV11-2; J: TRBJ2-1; size: few; DNA: TGTGCCAGCAGCTTATCAGCTGGTCGGTTAATTGATGAGCAGTTCTTC; CDR3: CASSLSAGRLIDEQFF
D: TRBD1; V: TRBV4-1; J: TRBJ2-2; size: -; DNA: TGCGCCAGCAGCCAAAGGGGGACAGGGCAAACCGGGGAGCTGTTTTTT; CDR3: CASSQRGTGQTGELFF
D: -; V: TRBV4-2; J: TRBJ2-7; size: -; DNA: TGTGCCAGCAGCCAAGATACCGGGATTACCTACGAGCAGTACTTC; CDR3: CASSQDTGITYEQYF
D: -; V: TRBV9; J: TRBJ1-3; size: -; DNA: TGTGCCAGCAGCGTAGCAGGTGCGGCGAGCTCTGGAAACACCATATATTTT; CDR3: CASSVAGAASSGNTIYF
D: -; V: TRBV25-1; J: TRBJ2-5; size: -; DNA: TGTGCCAGCAGTGAATATCAGATTCCGTACTTC; CDR3: CASSEYQIPYF
D: -; V: TRBV7-2; J: TRBJ1-5; size: few; DNA: TGTGCCAGCAGCTTAAGGGTGGCAGCGCCCCAGCATTTT; CDR3: CASSLRVAAPQHF
D: -; V: TRBV9; J: TRBJ1-5; size: many; DNA: TGTGCCAGCAGCGTAGCCCGGAGTGATCAGCCCCAGCATTTT; CDR3: CASSVARSDQPQHF
D: -; V: TRBV27; J: TRBJ2-6; size: few; DNA: TGTGCCAGCAGTTTTTCTGGGGCCAACGTCCTGACTTTC; CDR3: CASSFSGANVLTF
D: -; V: TRBV12-3/TRBV12-4; J: TRBJ1-2; size: -; DNA: TGTGCCAGCAGTTTAGCACCCGGGGAAGGCTACACCTTC; CDR3: CASSLAPGEGYTF
D: TRBD2; V: TRBV7-8; J: TRBJ2-2; size: few; DNA: TGTGCCAGCAGCTTAGGGGAGGGGACCGGGGAGCTGTTTTTT; CDR3: CASSLGEGTGELFF
D: -; V: TRBV11-2; J: TRBJ1-2; size: -; DNA: TGTGCCAGCAGCTTGTCAGGGTACGGCTATGGCTACACCTTC; CDR3: CASSLSGYGYGYTF
D: TRBD1; V: TRBV6-5; J: TRBJ2-2; size: few; DNA: TGTGCCAGCAGGGTTGACAGGGGGAGCACCGGGGAGCTGTTTTTT; CDR3: CASRVDRGSTGELFF
D: -; V: TRBV5-1; J: TRBJ2-5; size: -; DNA: TGCGCCAGCAGCAACCAGGATGGGGGGTCGAAGACCCAGTACTTC; CDR3: CASSNQDGGSKTQYF
D: -; V: TRBV20-1; J: TRBJ2-3; size: -; DNA: TGCAGTTTACAGGGGACTAGCACAGATACGCAGTATTTT; CDR3: CSLQGTSTDTQYF
D: TRBD2; V: TRBV12-3/TRBV12-4; J: TRBJ2-7; size: -; DNA: TGTGCCAGCAGTTTCCGACTAGCGGGGTATGAGCAGTACTTC; CDR3: CASSFRLAGYEQYF
D: -; V: TRBV5-1; J: TRBJ2-7; size: once; DNA: TGCGCCAGCAGCTTAGGGGCCCAGCCCCCCTACGAGCAGTACTTC; CDR3: CASSLGAQPPYEQYF
D: TRBD1; V: TRBV4-2; J: TRBJ1-3; size: -; DNA: TGTGCCAGCAGCAGGGGACAGGGGCTCTCTGGAAACACCATATATTTT; CDR3: CASSRGQGLSGNTIYF
D: -; V: TRBV6-2/TRBV6-3; J: TRBJ2-1; size: few; DNA: TGTGCCAGCACCTGGACGGGTCGCTCCTACAATGAGCAGTTCTTC; CDR3: CASTWTGRSYNEQFF
D: -; V: TRBV20-1; J: TRBJ2-3; size: many; DNA: TGCAGTGCTACACCAGATACGCAGTATTTT; CDR3: CSATPDTQYF
D: TRBD2; V: TRBV3-1; J: TRBJ2-1; size: -; DNA: TGTGCCAGCAGGGACAGCGGGGGGGCCGGAAATGAGCAGTTCTTC; CDR3: CASRDSGGAGNEQFF
D: TRBD1; V: TRBV7-9; J: TRBJ2-7; size: -; DNA: TGTGCCAGCAGAACGTGGGACAGCGGTAGCTCCTACGAGCAGTACTTC; CDR3: CASRTWDSGSSYEQYF
D: -; V: TRBV25-1; J: TRBJ1-5; size: few; DNA: TGTGCCAGCAGTGAGTGGGGGGATGATCAGCCCCAGCATTTT; CDR3: CASSEWGDDQPQHF
D: -; V: TRBV7-2; J: TRBJ2-3; size: -; DNA: TGTGCCAGCAGCCCCGGAGCCGGGCGCGGTGCGAAAGATACGCAGTATTTT; CDR3: CASSPGAGRGAKDTQYF
D: -; V: TRBV15; J: TRBJ2-3; size: -; DNA: TGTGCCACCAGCAGAGACAGGACTTTCACAGATACGCAGTATTTT; CDR3: CATSRDRTFTDTQYF
D: -; V: TRBV4-3; J: TRBJ2-6; size: -; DNA: TGTGCCAGCAGCCTCCGGGACTCTGGGGCCAACGTCCTGACTTTC; CDR3: CASSLRDSGANVLTF
D: -; V: TRBV4-1; J: TRBJ1-4; size: -; DNA: TGCGCCAGCAGCCGAGATGAAAAACTGTTTTTT; CDR3: CASSRDEKLFF
D: -; V: TRBV7-2; J: TRBJ2-5; size: -; DNA: TGTGCCAGCAGCCCGGGCCGTCGAGAGACCCAGTACTTC; CDR3: CASSPGRRETQYF
D: -; V: TRBV7-9; J: TRBJ1-1; size: few; DNA: TGTGCCAGCAGCTTAGATATCCCAGGGCGGACTGAAGCTTTCTTT; CDR3: CASSLDIPGRTEAFF
D: -; V: TRBV4-1; J: TRBJ1-6; size: few; DNA: TGCGCCAGCAGCCACATAAATTCACCCCTCCACTTT; CDR3: CASSHINSPLHF
D: -; V: TRBV4-2; J: TRBJ1-5; size: many; DNA: TGTGCCAGCAGCTTAAGGGGGAGCAATCAGCCCCAGCATTTT; CDR3: CASSLRGSNQPQHF
D: -; V: TRBV7-2; J: TRBJ2-3; size: few; DNA: TGTGCCAGCAGTCCTCCAGTTACTGGGACGCAGTATTTT; CDR3: CASSPPVTGTQYF
D: -; V: TRBV6-4; J: TRBJ2-3; size: -; DNA: TGTGCCAGCAGTGACAAAGAGGCAGATACGCAGTATTTT; CDR3: CASSDKEADTQYF